Presented here are 2 T cell receptor beta chains from one specimen sequenced in a study of T cells in Graves' hyperthyroidism and ophthalmopathy. From RNA transcripts, TCR beta CDR3 regions were amplified. During a first-round RT-PCR of the TCR CDR3, the HTBI primer set was used. TCRdb re-called the multiplex PCR reads through MiXCR, storing one row per CDR3 protein. The table lists about 640,000 distinct CDR3 sequences, about a fifth of them singletons, with 34% in the top ten. The sequenced sample was blood. The source of these receptors is a young man with Graves' ophthalmopathy.

This clonotype has only a few counts. This chain connects TRBV10-3 to TRBJ1-5; D unresolved. The germline CDR1 and CDR2 sequences are ENHRY and SYGVKD. This CDR3 contains 13 residues. Trimming took off 2 bases at V and 5 bases at J, with 7 bases between the two ends. The CDR3 DNA follows: TGTGCCATCAGTGAGGGAAGGTATCAGCCCCAGCATTTT. It is translated as CAISEGRYQPQHF.

This clonotype was seen more than once but under ten times. The V call is TRBV6-1, the J call TRBJ1-6; 9 bases are shared with TRBD1. This CDR3 region has 15 residues. Unmatched junction bases numbered 6, after V lost 5 bases and J lost 7 bases. Germline values: CDR1 MNHNS, CDR2 SASEGT. The CDR3 sequence is CASSTFGTGNSPLHF. CDR3 DNA sequence: TGTGCCAGCAGTACTTTCGGGACAGGGAATTCACCCCTCCACTTT.